This T cell receptor (beta chain) was sequenced in a study of CD4+ T cells in melanoma. The CDR3 spans 22 residues. The J segment lost 0 bases and the V segment lost 4 bases, leaving 21 bases of the junction unmatched. Per germline, CDR1 SGHRS and CDR2 YFSETQ. TCRdb's copy holds only in-frame clones and misses some; the assay was immunoSEQ multiplex PCR. The table includes about 140,000 clones, around 90% detected once. This rearrangement joins TRBV5-1 to TRBJ2-1; 11 nucleotides agree with TRBD2. The sequence came from a human donor with melanoma. CDR3 in amino acids: CASSRGFGSSGGPRSSYNEQFF. The CDR3 DNA sequence: TGCGCCAGCAGCCGGGGATTCGGGTCTAGCGGGGGGCCCCGTAGCTCCTACAATGAGCAGTTCTTC.